This T cell receptor (beta chain) appears in the sequencing data of a study of response to subunit inactivated influenza vaccine. A few counts support this clonotype. Via MiXCR, TCRdb re-called the RT-PCR reads, giving one row per CDR3 protein. The data hold more than 550,000 distinct CDR3 sequences, with approximately 11% observed a single time. The same data also contributed to another study, on T cells expressing NK-cell markers. This second study says: As the method of synthesis, 5'RACE template switching with UMIs yielded TCR beta cDNA. The TCR beta repertoires originated in sorted CD3+CD56+NKG2C+, CD3+CD56+NKG2C- and CD3+CD56-NKG2C+ T cells. There were seven HCMV-seropositive donors and one seronegative donor among the eight sequenced.

The TCR sequence derives from a man between 45 and 60 years old who received an inactivated influenza vaccine. Source: PBMCs from blood, taken on the day of vaccination.

The CDR3 sequence: CSVHSGPRNQPQHF. As DNA, the CDR3 is TGCAGTGTCCACTCGGGACCGAGAAATCAGCCCCAGCATTTT. The rearrangement joins TRBV20-1 to TRBJ1-5; weak D call: TRBD1 (5 bases). V was cut by 7 bases and J by 4 bases, with 17 bases left in between. CDR1 DFQATT and CDR2 SNEGSKA come from the germline V gene (reference sequence). This CDR3 contains 14 residues.